The 23 T cell receptor beta chains below come from one sample, sequenced in a study of blood T cell repertoires in COVID-19. Sequenced by immunoSEQ multiplex PCR; TCRdb stores in-frame clones only, minus some. The profile shows fewer than 70,000 clones, 70% to 90% of them singletons. Sequenced: peripheral blood. Receptors originate from a man over 45 with acute or convalescent COVID-19.

V and J are TRBV19 and TRBJ1-2; D not resolved. V shed 5 bases and J shed 0 bases, with 10 bases lying between them. This CDR3 has 14 residues. Germline V gene lookup returns CDR1 LNHDA and CDR2 SQIVND (reference sequence). CDR3 loop: CASSPRGTNYGYTF. In nucleotides, the CDR3 is TGTGCCAGTAGTCCTCGGGGAACTAACTATGGCTACACCTTC.

The V call is TRBV6-1, the J call TRBJ1-3, with D uncertain. Looked up from germline, CDR1 is MNHNS and CDR2 is SASEGT. V shed 0 bases and J shed 2 bases, with 8 bases lying between them. The CDR3 runs to 15 residues. The CDR3 bases are TGTGCCAGCAGTGAAGCAGGCGGGGCTGGAAACACCATATATTTT. The encoded protein is CASSEAGGAGNTIYF.

The chain has TRBV7-2 and TRBJ1-4; 7 nucleotides match TRBD1. CDR1 and CDR2 (germline): SGHTA, FQGNSA. The V gene end was trimmed by 5 bases and the J gene end by 3 bases; junction bases not matched to a gene: 6. The CDR3 contains 15 residues. CDR3 sequence: CASSPGQSPNEKLFF. The CDR3 nucleotides read TGTGCCAGCAGCCCGGGACAGTCTCCTAATGAAAAACTGTTTTTT.

This clone was counted only a few times. The V gene is TRBV13, the J gene TRBJ1-1; 7 bases line up with TRBD1. Trimming at V came to 6 bases and at J to 4 bases, leaving 2 bases not matched to a gene. There are 12 residues in the CDR3. Germline loops: CDR1 PRHDT, CDR2 FYEKMQ (reference sequence). Here the CDR3 reads CASSSGGTEAFF. CDR3 bases: TGTGCCAGCAGTTCAGGGGGCACTGAAGCTTTCTTT.

This clone was picked up a small number of times. The chain combines TRBV9 with TRBJ2-1, with 12 positions matching TRBD2. Germline CDR1 is SGDLS and CDR2 is YYNGEE. The length of the CDR3 is 19 residues. V lost 4 bases and J lost 2; bases outside the gene matches: 13. CDR3 bases: TGTGCCAGCAGCAGAACTAGCGGGGGGCGTCGCCTTACCTACAATGAGCAGTTCTTC. As protein: CASSRTSGGRRLTYNEQFF.

This clone was counted a few times. The V call is TRBV19, the J call TRBJ1-3; no clear D gene. This CDR3 region has 14 residues. Germline assignment: CDR1 LNHDA and CDR2 SQIVND (reference sequence). Between the trimmed V and J ends, which lost 8 bases and 2 bases, there was a span of 13 bases. The CDR3 coding sequence is TGTGCCAGTTCTTACGAGGTCACTGGAAACACCATATATTTT. Residues: CASSYEVTGNTIYF.

This clone appeared a few times. This chain uses TRBV19 with TRBJ1-6; 7 positions match TRBD1. Trimming removed 6 bases from V and 6 bases from J; junction bases left unmatched: 11. This CDR3 has 16 residues. Germline assignment: CDR1 LNHDA and CDR2 SQIVND (reference sequence). The CDR3 spells CASRSTGTELNSPLHF. CDR3 nucleotide sequence: TGTGCCAGTAGATCCACCGGGACAGAGCTTAATTCACCCCTCCACTTT.

The chain joins TRBV5-1 to TRBJ2-6; possible D gene TRBD1, 6 bases. V was clipped by 1 base and J by 0 bases, with 17 bases between them. The CDR3 totals 19 residues. CDR1 SGHRS and CDR2 YFSETQ come from the germline V gene. CDR3 coding DNA: TGCGCCAGCAGCTTGTCAAAAGGGGGTATGCTCTCTGGGGCCAACGTCCTGACTTTC. As protein: CASSLSKGGMLSGANVLTF.

V usage is TRBV11-2 and J usage is TRBJ2-7, with 9 nucleotides matching TRBD1. Germline V gene lookup returns CDR1 SGHAT and CDR2 FQNNGV. The trim removed 5 bases at V and 6 bases at J, leaving 14 bases unmatched. The CDR3 has 16 residues. The CDR3 reads CASSPNPGTGKSEQYF. CDR3 DNA: TGTGCCAGCAGCCCCAATCCCGGGACAGGGAAATCCGAGCAGTACTTC.

V and J are TRBV5-1 and TRBJ2-5, with D possibly TRBD2 on 5 matching bases. The germline V and J ends were trimmed by 0 bases and 1 base, with 7 bases remaining between them. The CDR3 runs to 14 residues. Germline CDR1 and CDR2: SGHRS and YFSETQ. CDR3 residues: CASSLGGLQETQYF. The CDR3 nucleotides are TGCGCCAGCAGCTTGGGAGGGCTCCAAGAGACCCAGTACTTC. Full variable domain (outside the CDR3, taken from reference TRBV5-1 and TRBJ2-5): KAGVTQTPRYLIKTRGQQVTLSCSPISGHRSVSWYQQTPGQGLQFLFEYFSETQRNKGNFPGRFSGRQFSNSRSEMNVSTLELGDSALYLCASSLGGLQETQYFGPGTRLLVL.

This clone has a single count. V usage is TRBV6-6 and J usage is TRBJ2-3, with D maybe TRBD2 (6 bases). This CDR3 is built from 15 residues. Trimming shortened V by 2 bases and J by 2 bases, and 11 bases separated the two germline ends. Germline CDR1 reads MNHNY; CDR2 reads SVGAGI (reference sequence). In nucleotides, the CDR3 is TGTGCCAGCAGTTACGAACGGGGGAACACAGATACGCAGTATTTT. Translating gives CASSYERGNTDTQYF.

This clone was seen only once. The chain combines TRBV3-1 (or the pseudogene TRBV3-2) with TRBJ1-6; the D is unclear. In germline, CDR1 is LGHDT, CDR2 YNNKEL (reference sequence). Trimming took off 0 bases at V and 6 bases at J, with 3 bases between the two ends. The CDR3 sequence is 13 residues long. CDR3 coding DNA: TGTGCCAGCAGCCAAGATCTTAATTCACCCCTCCACTTT. It codes for CASSQDLNSPLHF.

This clone was counted a single time. The chain links TRBV24-1 to TRBJ2-3; D might be TRBD1 (6 bases). Deletions cut 5 bases from V and 2 bases from J, with 19 bases between. Germline assignment: CDR1 KGHDR and CDR2 SFDVKD. CDR3 length: 17 amino acids. The chain's CDR3 is CATSAKLGARDTDTQYF. The CDR3 DNA reads TGTGCCACCAGTGCAAAGTTGGGGGCTCGAGACACAGATACGCAGTATTTT.

The chain combines TRBV5-5 with TRBJ2-3; TRBD1 might be the D (7 bases). Per the germline V gene, CDR1 is SGHKS and CDR2 is YYEKEE (reference sequence). This CDR3 comprises 17 residues. Trimming took off 4 bases at V and 4 bases at J, with 22 bases between the two ends. The DNA of the CDR3 is TGTGCCAGCAGCCCCAGGGGGGCGGCCCCCCCGGCAGATACGCAGTATTTT. As protein: CASSPRGAAPPADTQYF.

The table lists this clone with a few counts. This chain joins TRBV29-1 and TRBJ2-5; D not resolved. Trimming cost V 8 bases and J 4 bases, with 14 bases left between them. This CDR3 comprises 12 residues. The germline V gene has CDR1 SQVTM and CDR2 ANQGSEA. This CDR3 reads CSPAEIGETQYF. The CDR3 region has the DNA TGCAGCCCCGCGGAGATTGGAGAGACCCAGTACTTC.

This chain connects TRBV2 to TRBJ2-5; 8 bases match TRBD2. Germline V gene data show CDR1 as SNHLY and CDR2 as FYNNEI. This CDR3 is built from 16 residues. With 1 base clipped from V and 2 bases from J, the junction kept 6 bases outside the gene matches. The CDR3 DNA reads as TGTGCCAGCAGTGAAGTTCGGGCTAGCGGGCAAGAGACCCAGTACTTC. Protein product: CASSEVRASGQETQYF.

This clone was observed a single time. The gene calls are TRBV5-1 and TRBJ2-2; a possible D gene is TRBD2 (5 bases). Germline CDR1 and CDR2: SGHRS and YFSETQ. The CDR3 runs 17 residues. The V gene lost 2 bases and the J gene lost 5 bases, with 19 bases spanning the gap. As DNA, the CDR3 is TGCGCCAGCAGCTTACTGGTTCGGGGATCTGGGACCGGGGAGCTGTTTTTT. This translates into CASSLLVRGSGTGELFF.

DNA of the CDR3: TGTGCCAGCAGCCCCCGGGGAGGGCTCAACGAGCAGTACGTC. Encoded protein: CASSPRGGLNEQYV. The V gene is TRBV9, the J gene TRBJ2-7; TRBD2 matches at 7 bases. V lost 4 bases to trimming and J lost 5 bases; unmatched junction nucleotides: 9. This CDR3 has 14 residues. Germline V gene lookup returns CDR1 SGDLS and CDR2 YYNGEE.

The chain employs TRBV19 and TRBJ1-1, with a possible D match to TRBD1 (5 bases). There are 15 residues in the CDR3. V was cut by 3 bases and J by 8 bases, with 19 bases left in between. Germline CDR1 and CDR2: LNHDA and SQIVND (reference sequence). The CDR3 DNA is TGTGCCAGTAGTATCGGACCAGGGCTCGCACGGGAAGCTTTCTTT. Protein sequence: CASSIGPGLAREAFF.

V gene TRBV24-1 combines with J gene TRBJ2-1; D is perhaps TRBD2 (7 bases). The germline V and J ends were trimmed by 9 bases and 10 bases, with 12 bases remaining between them. Per germline, CDR1 KGHDR and CDR2 SFDVKD. This CDR3 is 11 amino acids long. CDR3 in DNA: TGTGCCACCTCTCCGGGGGGCGAGCAGTTCTTC. Translated: CATSPGGEQFF.

The V gene is TRBV9, the J gene TRBJ1-2; D call uncertain. The CDR3 contains 15 residues. V was trimmed by 1 base and J by 2 bases, leaving 12 bases between them. Germline CDR1 reads SGDLS; CDR2 reads YYNGEE. CDR3 sequence: CASSVFPDTNYGYTF. The CDR3 DNA reads TGTGCCAGCAGCGTATTCCCCGACACAAACTATGGCTACACCTTC.

This chain joins TRBV19 and TRBJ1-5, with a possible D match to TRBD1 (6 bases). There are 16 residues in the CDR3. Germline assignment: CDR1 LNHDA and CDR2 SQIVND (reference sequence). Trimming pared 6 bases from V and 3 bases from J, leaving 18 bases between. The CDR3 DNA sequence: TGTGCCAGTAGGCGAAGGGGGGGTATGGACAATCAGCCCCAGCATTTT. Amino acid sequence: CASRRRGGMDNQPQHF. Using reference TRBV19 and TRBJ1-5 for the parts outside the CDR3, the full variable domain is DGGITQSPKYLFRKEGQNVTLSCEQNLNHDAMYWYRQDPGQGLRLIYYSQIVNDFQKGDIAEGYSVSREKKESFPLTVTSAQKNPTAFYLCASRRRGGMDNQPQHFGDGTRLSIL.

The chain recombines TRBV5-1 with TRBJ1-2; the D is unclear. The V and J ends lost 2 bases and 8 bases respectively, with 16 bases between them. This CDR3 has 14 residues. Germline assignment: CDR1 SGHRS and CDR2 YFSETQ. CDR3 protein: CASSFRPEVYGYTF. The CDR3 DNA reads as TGCGCCAGCAGCTTTCGTCCGGAGGTGTACGGCTACACCTTC.